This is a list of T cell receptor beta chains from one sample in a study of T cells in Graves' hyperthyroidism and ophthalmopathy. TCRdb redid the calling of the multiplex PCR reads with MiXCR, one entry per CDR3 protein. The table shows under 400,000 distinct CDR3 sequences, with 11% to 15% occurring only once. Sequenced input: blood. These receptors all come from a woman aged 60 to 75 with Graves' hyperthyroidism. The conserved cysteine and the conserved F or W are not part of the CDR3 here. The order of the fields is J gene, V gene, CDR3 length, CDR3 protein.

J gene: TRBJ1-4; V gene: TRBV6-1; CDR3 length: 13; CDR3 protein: ASQNRVLGREKLF
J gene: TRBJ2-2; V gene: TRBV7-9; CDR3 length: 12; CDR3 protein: ASSLATSTGELF
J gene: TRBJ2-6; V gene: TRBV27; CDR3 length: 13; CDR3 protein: ASSSLGGGANVLT
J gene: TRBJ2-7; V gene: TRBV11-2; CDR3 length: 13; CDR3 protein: ASSGGGTEGHEQY
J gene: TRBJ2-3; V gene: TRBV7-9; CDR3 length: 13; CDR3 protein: ASSIISGSTDTQY
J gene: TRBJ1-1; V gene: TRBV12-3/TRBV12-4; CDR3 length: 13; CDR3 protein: ASSFSPGLNTEAF
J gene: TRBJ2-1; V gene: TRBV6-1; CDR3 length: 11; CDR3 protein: ASSEALRNEQF
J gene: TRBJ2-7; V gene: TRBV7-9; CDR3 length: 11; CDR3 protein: ASSFQVHYEQY
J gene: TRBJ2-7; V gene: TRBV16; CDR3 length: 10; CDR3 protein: ASSQGLAEQY
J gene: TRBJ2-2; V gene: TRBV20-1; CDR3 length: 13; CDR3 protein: SATPTSGIPGELS
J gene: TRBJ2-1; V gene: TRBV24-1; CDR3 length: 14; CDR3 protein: ATSERIAGGGNEQF
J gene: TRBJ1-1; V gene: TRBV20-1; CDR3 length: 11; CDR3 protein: SASRQTNTEAF
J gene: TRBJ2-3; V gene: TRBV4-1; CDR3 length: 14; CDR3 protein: ASSPVLGRPADTQY
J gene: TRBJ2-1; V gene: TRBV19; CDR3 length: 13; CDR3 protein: ASSISSGDYNEQF
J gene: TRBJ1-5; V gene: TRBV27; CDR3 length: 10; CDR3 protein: ASAGGNQPQH
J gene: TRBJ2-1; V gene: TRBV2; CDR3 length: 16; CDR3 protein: ASSPRGLADDSYNEQF
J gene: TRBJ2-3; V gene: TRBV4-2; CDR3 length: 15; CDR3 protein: ASSRDVQTISTDTQY
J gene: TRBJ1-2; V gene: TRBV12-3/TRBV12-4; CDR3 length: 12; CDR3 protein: ASSFPGQGYGYT
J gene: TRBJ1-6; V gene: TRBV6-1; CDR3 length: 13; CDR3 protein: ASNLDRWYNSPLH
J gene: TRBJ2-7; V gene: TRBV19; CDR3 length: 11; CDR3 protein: ASAPGGRYEQY
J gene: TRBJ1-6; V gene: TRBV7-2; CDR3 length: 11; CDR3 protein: ASSKTRDSPLH
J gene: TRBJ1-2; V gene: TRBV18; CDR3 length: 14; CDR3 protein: ASSRNRDDNNYGYT
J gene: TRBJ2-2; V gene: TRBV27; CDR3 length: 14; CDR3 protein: ASSLIAGGPTGELF
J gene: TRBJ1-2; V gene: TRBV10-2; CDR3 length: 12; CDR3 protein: ASSESQGYNGYT
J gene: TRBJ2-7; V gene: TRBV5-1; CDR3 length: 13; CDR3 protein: ASSWGTGTSYEQY
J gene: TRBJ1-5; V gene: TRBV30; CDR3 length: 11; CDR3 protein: AWNPGRHQPQH
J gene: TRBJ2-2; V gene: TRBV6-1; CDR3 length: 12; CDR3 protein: ASHQGVRTGELF
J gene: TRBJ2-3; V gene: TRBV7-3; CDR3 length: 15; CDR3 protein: ASSSLGTGWSTDTQY
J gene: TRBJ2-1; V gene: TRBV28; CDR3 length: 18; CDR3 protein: ASTPVPGAGAYRSYNEQF
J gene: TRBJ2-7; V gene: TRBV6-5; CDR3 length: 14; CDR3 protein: ASSYGSSGRTYEQY
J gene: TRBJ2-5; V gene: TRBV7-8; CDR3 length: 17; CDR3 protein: ASSLGLAGGWAPQETQY